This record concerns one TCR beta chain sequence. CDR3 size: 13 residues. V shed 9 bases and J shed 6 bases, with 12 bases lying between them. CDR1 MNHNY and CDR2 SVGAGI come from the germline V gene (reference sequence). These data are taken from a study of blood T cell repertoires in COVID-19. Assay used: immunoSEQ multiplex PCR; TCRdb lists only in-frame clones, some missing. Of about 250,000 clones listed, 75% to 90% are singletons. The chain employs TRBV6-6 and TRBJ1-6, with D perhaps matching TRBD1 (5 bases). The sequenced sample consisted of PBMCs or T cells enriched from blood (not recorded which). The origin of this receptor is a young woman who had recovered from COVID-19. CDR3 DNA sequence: TGTGCCAGTAGGGACTTCTCTAATTCACCCCTCCACTTT. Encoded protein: CASRDFSNSPLHF.